Shown below are 15 T cell receptor beta chains from a single sample sequenced in a study of blood T cells in healthy people across ages. A second PCR of about 6 to 12 cycles used a sample-barcoded 5' primer and a J-beta primer mix. TCRdb itself ran the 5' RACE reads through MiXCR, one entry per CDR3 protein. The table lists roughly 680,000 distinct CDR3 sequences, around half of them singletons. The specimen sequenced was blood. The receptors come from a woman aged 55-70 years in good health.

This rearrangement joins TRBV4-1 to TRBJ2-7, with 11 bases aligning to TRBD2. The DNA end is more similar to TRBJ2-4, so the J call may be wrong. CDR3 size: 20 residues. The germline CDR1 and CDR2 sequences are MGHRA and YSYEKL. This chain's CDR3 is CASSQAGTSGSPGAKNIQYF. The CDR3 coding sequence is TGCGCCAGCAGCCAAGCAGGAACTAGCGGGAGTCCTGGGGCCAAAAACATTCAGTACTTC.

V gene TRBV20-1 combines with J gene TRBJ2-7, with D unresolved. Germline values: CDR1 DFQATT, CDR2 SNEGSKA (reference sequence). V was trimmed by 5 bases and J by 2 bases, leaving 10 bases between them. This CDR3 contains 12 residues. The CDR3 is CSAVPLTYEQYF. As DNA, the CDR3 is TGCAGTGCTGTACCCCTGACCTACGAGCAGTACTTC.

CDR3 coding DNA: TGCGCCAGCAGCCAAGATGGCTACAATGAGCAGTACTTC. It yields the protein CASSQDGYNEQYF. V gene TRBV4-3 combines with J gene TRBJ2-5; D remains unclear. Trimming took off 0 bases at V and 11 bases at J, with 13 bases between the two ends. Germline V gene data show CDR1 as LGHNA and CDR2 as YSLEER. The CDR3 is 13 residues long.

The chain links TRBV29-1 to TRBJ1-2; perhaps TRBD1 as D (5 bases). Trimming cost V 7 bases and J 8 bases, with 11 bases left between them. The CDR3 is 10 residues long. The V gene's germline CDR1 is SQVTM and CDR2 ANQGSEA. The CDR3: CSAGSEGYTF. The CDR3 DNA reads as TGCAGCGCAGGGTCTGAGGGCTACACCTTC.

The chain links TRBV3-1 to TRBJ2-5; D may match TRBD1 or TRBD2 (5 bases each). CDR3 size: 16 residues. Trimming took 3 bases from V and 1 from J, leaving 15 bases between them. Germline-derived CDR1 and CDR2 are LGHDT and YNNKEL (reference sequence). Here the CDR3 DNA reads TGTGCCAGCAGCCACCGGGACCTGGGACGCCAAGAGACCCAGTACTTC. It codes for CASSHRDLGRQETQYF.

The chain combines TRBV7-2 with TRBJ2-5; D unclear. The CDR3 spans 14 residues. Germline values: CDR1 SGHTA, CDR2 FQGNSA. V was clipped by 5 bases and J by 0 bases, with 10 bases between them. CDR3 in DNA: TGTGCCAGCAGCCCCAGTTTGTACCAAGAGACCCAGTACTTC. Translated, it gives CASSPSLYQETQYF.

The chain combines TRBV7-2 with TRBJ2-2; perhaps TRBD2 as D (6 bases). Germline V CDR1 and CDR2: SGHTA, FQGNSA. CDR3 size: 14 residues. Trimming cost V 5 bases and J 4 bases, with 11 bases left between them. The chain's CDR3 is CASSPGTSTGELFF. CDR3 in DNA: TGTGCCAGCAGCCCCGGGACTTCCACCGGGGAGCTGTTTTTT.

The chain uses TRBV6-2 or TRBV6-3 and TRBJ2-5; 7 bases match TRBD2. Germline loops: CDR1 MNHEY, CDR2 SVGEGT. The CDR3 covers 16 residues. Trimming took 8 bases from V and 1 from J; bases not matched to a gene: 13. CDR3 DNA sequence: TGTGCCAGCGGGAGGGCTTACGCGTCTATCCAAGAGACCCAGTACTTC. It codes for CASGRAYASIQETQYF.

The chain uses TRBV5-1 and TRBJ1-2, with 7 bases aligning to TRBD1. Germline CDR1 SGHRS, CDR2 YFSETQ. V was clipped by 4 bases and J by 4 bases; unmatched bases: 13. The CDR3 runs 16 residues. DNA for the CDR3: TGCGCCAGCAGCCCGCACGACGACAGGGCTAGCTATGGCTACACCTTC. Translated: CASSPHDDRASYGYTF.

About this clonotype itself: Being one base from a much bigger clone, this may be a read error. CDR3 sequence reads: CATSPISGSKGEQYF. The CDR3 DNA reads TGTGCCACCAGCCCAATTAGCGGGAGTAAAGGGGAGCAGTACTTC. The J gene is TRBJ2-7, the V gene TRBV15, with 9 bases fitting TRBD2. From germline, CDR1 is LNHNV and CDR2 YYDKDF (reference sequence). Trimming at V came to 5 bases and at J to 7 bases, leaving 12 bases not matched to a gene. The CDR3 sequence is 15 residues long. Using reference TRBV15 and TRBJ2-7 for the parts outside the CDR3, the full variable domain is DAMVIQNPRYQVTQFGKPVTLSCSQTLNHNVMYWYQQKSSQAPKLLFHYYDKDFNNEADTPDNFQSRRPNTSFCFLDIRSPGLGDTAMYLCATSPISGSKGEQYFGPGTRLTVT.

This clonotype was seen a few times. The DNA of the CDR3 is TGTGCCAGCAGCGTAACTGGTACCTCCTACAATGAGCAGTTCTTC. Translation: CASSVTGTSYNEQFF. The V call is TRBV9, the J call TRBJ2-1; D remains unclear. CDR3 length equals 15 residues. V lost 1 base and J lost 0, with 8 bases in between. Germline-derived CDR1 and CDR2 are SGDLS and YYNGEE. The variable domain in full, with the rest retrieved from reference TRBV9 and TRBJ2-1, is DSGVTQTPKHLITATGQRVTLRCSPRSGDLSVYWYQQSLDQGLQFLIQYYNGEERAKGNILERFSAQQFPDLHSELNLSSLELGDSALYFCASSVTGTSYNEQFFGPGTRLTVL.

The CDR3 protein is CAIMDRGVDTQYF. The CDR3, as DNA: TGTGCCATCATGGATAGGGGGGTAGATACGCAGTATTTT. This chain links TRBV10-3 with TRBJ2-3; D possibly uses TRBD1 or TRBD2 (6 bases each). CDR3 length: 13 amino acids. Germline V gene data show CDR1 as ENHRY and CDR2 as SYGVKD. V lost 7 bases to trimming and J lost 5 bases, with 13 bases between them.

This clonotype was found once. The rearrangement links TRBV3-1 to TRBJ2-7, with 10 nucleotides matching TRBD2. V gave up 2 bases and J gave up 7 bases; unmatched junction bases: 5. The V gene's germline CDR1 is LGHDT and CDR2 YNNKEL (reference sequence). This CDR3 contains 14 residues. The CDR3 is CASSQRAGGSEQYF. In nucleotides, the CDR3 is TGTGCCAGCAGCCAAAGAGCGGGAGGGAGTGAGCAGTACTTC.

There are a few counts of this clonotype. The chain links TRBV6-7 to TRBJ2-1, with 8 bases aligning to TRBD2. TRBV6-7 is identified as an open reading frame with a role that is uncertain. There are 16 residues in the CDR3. The J segment lost 8 bases and the V segment lost 5 bases, leaving 14 bases of the junction unmatched. The DNA for the CDR3 is TGTGCCAGCAGTGCCCTAGGGACTAGTAATCGGGATGAGCAGTTCTTC. Amino acids: CASSALGTSNRDEQFF.

The chain is built from TRBV2 and TRBJ2-3, with 8 bases aligning to TRBD2. CDR3 length: 15 residues. V shed 8 bases, J shed 2 bases, and the junction held 9 bases outside the gene matches. Germline-derived CDR1 and CDR2 are SNHLY and FYNNEI. CDR3 DNA sequence: TGTGCCAGCGGGGCCACTAGCGGCACCACAGATACGCAGTATTTT. Translation gives CASGATSGTTDTQYF.